This TCR beta chain stems from a study of cytomegalovirus exposure and HLA in healthy donors (dated by TCRdb to about 2017). For the wider study: An earlier analysis of approximately 640 of the donors reported about 250 Gb of sequence data and 100 million to 130 million unique TCR beta sequences from about 180 million T cells. An early release covering roughly 580 HLA-typed donors comprised approximately 290 gigabases of sequencing data and around 86 million unique TCR sequences. Among the approximately 430 genotyped donors, about 83% belonged to the genetic ancestry cluster associated with self-reported Caucasian donors. The study aimed to test whether cataloging public T cell receptors could reveal signatures of past pathogen exposure. The study used immunosequencing to profile the T cell repertoires of 670 or so subjects and linked those repertoires to cytomegalovirus serostatus. Besides the first cohort of 666 subjects, a separate validation cohort made up of 90 to 150 different subjects was used. High-throughput TCR immunosequencing, statistical association of individual TCRs with disease status, and machine learning were combined to predict cytomegalovirus infection status. To study patterns of TCR occurrence, a later analysis re-analyzed previously published TCR beta repertoires from hundreds of donors and added high-resolution HLA genotyping. The later analysis used no new phenotypic data to find candidate immune exposures, relying instead on TCR beta sequences and their occurrence across donors. To decide whether each TCR beta V gene segment behaved as functional or pseudogenic, an earlier analysis of several hundred of the donors relied on high-throughput TCR beta sequencing. Donor age, sex, ethnicity and CMV serostatus were compiled together with the repertoire data. A later genetic analysis took genome-wide SNP genotypes for 398 of the 666 donors and used that subset as a discovery cohort. All discovery cohort repertoires had been generated on a single sequencing platform. HLA typing covered class I and class II loci at four-digit resolution. The number of donors typed differed by locus, with roughly 620-630 for A, B, C, DRB1 and DQB1, 522 for DQA1, 600 to 610 for DPA1, and some 470 for DPB1. Roughly 5 DR-DQ haplotypes were handled as single units for association and clustering, since linkage in the cohort was strong. On average, around 200,000 unique TCR beta nucleotide sequences were sequenced per donor among a few hundred genotyped donors of the cohort, with roughly 18% of those sequences being non-productive. What the study reported, not specific to this receptor: When HLA alleles, especially DR and DQ, strongly co-occurred, attributing TCR associations to individual alleles was difficult. An association between a missense DCLRE1C variant and V-gene and J-gene trimming of TCR beta chains was found in a later genetic analysis and replicated in an independent cohort. In a later analysis, some 17,000 TCR beta sequences were associated with specific HLA alleles at a false discovery rate of 0.05. In a later genetic analysis, fewer N-insertions in productive TCRs were reported among donors in an Asian-associated ancestry cluster than the roughly 700-donor mean. According to a later analysis, TCR association rates differed among HLA loci, with DRB1 alleles showing the most associated TCRs and HLA-C alleles showing the fewest. A later analysis found that HLA-associated TCR beta chains were more clonally expanded and had lower generation probabilities than equally common non-associated chains. The authors suggested that the approach could potentially be generalized to other disease states and immunological phenotypes. Cytomegalovirus status was reported to be diagnosed by the classifier with high specificity and sensitivity in both the original and validation cohorts. In an earlier analysis of roughly 560 of the donors, most TCR beta V segments were observed in productive rearrangements about 87% or about 30% of the time, broadly matching IMGT annotations. In a later analysis, most CMV-associated TCR beta chains were found to appear HLA-restricted, with HLA associations seemingly driven largely by CMV exposure. A further reported finding was that TCR beta sequences accurately predicted the HLA-A and HLA-B alleles for most subjects in the first cohort. In this cohort, only TCR beta chains were sequenced, and detectable features were limited by the absence of alpha or paired-chain data. Some IMGT-functional V segments, including TRBV6-2 and TRBV6-3, could not be told apart with the 87-base-pair reads, so those segments were excluded. The study gave a list of under 200 TCR beta chains associated with cytomegalovirus. Correlated functional status among segregating V segments might be attributable to linkage disequilibrium, but an unknown experimental factor could not be ruled out. The sequencing pipeline was judged likely to have produced a cluster of highly shared sequence variants as a technical artifact. In vitro tests confirmed that a few of the cytomegalovirus-associated TCR beta chains recognize cytomegalovirus antigens. Because counts were too low, roughly 18 rarely observed V segments, including chromosome 9 orphons, were left out of the earlier analysis of about 620 of the donors. Most TCR sequences were seen in very few donors, while some public TCRs were found in many individuals. CMV serostatus was the only immune exposure information available for the cohort. HLA typing was unavailable for some donors at each locus, so association tests used only the typed subset. The presence/absence analyses assumed that sequencing depth was roughly uniform across donors, and that assumption may not be true. In a later analysis, several top co-occurrence clusters were reported to appear linked to parvovirus B19, influenza, CMV and Epstein-Barr virus.

This clone was observed a single time. It has no known antigen specificity. Base qualities were left out, and no much larger clone turns up one base away. The cohort consisted of some 730 healthy bone marrow donors. All cohort members were sampled while nominally healthy, although unrecorded immune exposures were likely present. The donor tested CMV seropositive, placing the donor among the 250 to 350 seropositive members of the cohort. A peripheral blood sample was provided by each donor, and peripheral blood mononuclear cells were used for TCR beta sequencing. Genomic DNA extraction from the blood cell samples was performed with the Qiagen DNeasy Blood Extraction Kit. Library preparation was by the immunoSEQ multiplex PCR assay. A mixture of 60 forward primers for TCR Vbeta segments and 13 reverse primers for TCR Jbeta segments was used in the multiplex PCR. The CDR3 region of rearranged TCR beta genes was amplified from genomic DNA by a multiplex PCR assay. Amplified TCR beta libraries were sequenced as 87-base-pair reads on the Illumina HiSeq System. The original pipeline was this. In a later analysis, around 80 million unique TCR beta chains were counted across the 650 to 750 repertoires, and roughly 9.9 million of these chains were shared by at least two donors. Raw reads were error-corrected and collapsed into unique sequences by a nearest-neighbor algorithm in which closely related sequences were merged to remove PCR and sequencing errors. To assign V, D and J gene segments, CDR3 sequences were aligned to IMGT reference sequences. For a sequence to be retained, at least a six-nucleotide match to both a V gene segment and a J gene segment was required. A rearrangement was called productive if the CDR3 had no stop codons and remained in frame with V and J, and every other rearrangement was called non-productive. CDR3 was defined by IMGT convention, running from the second conserved V-encoded cysteine to the conserved J-encoded phenylalanine. The earlier analysis of 500 to 600 of the donors excluded sequences that lacked an unambiguous match to a single V gene segment. In an earlier analysis of some 590 of the donors, a V segment was called functional when productive rearrangements were above 56.7%, and segregating when the standard deviation between donors exceeded 5%. A statistical classification framework was built to diagnose cytomegalovirus status from the catalog of TCR beta chain sequences. A later analysis assigned V and J genes by comparing TCR nucleotide sequences with IMGT/GENE-DB human TR gene sequences. In a later analysis, CDR3 sequences and most-parsimonious VDJ recombination scenarios were assigned using the TCRdist pipeline. In a later analysis, each TCR beta chain was defined by its CDR3 amino acid sequence together with its V-gene family, and reads without a unique V-gene family were excluded. In a later analysis, 500 to 700 highly shared, low-generation-probability nucleotide sequences were removed to address suspected cross-contamination and a sequencing artifact. For each public chain, a later analysis derived a clonal expansion index from normalized ranks of inferred template counts within each repertoire. Generation probabilities in a later analysis came from a VDJ recombination model fitted to out-of-frame rearrangements, and those results were checked against IGoR. In a later analysis, hypergeometric tests were used to score TCR-TCR, TCR-HLA and TCR-CMV co-occurrence, with a repertoire-size bias correction applied to TCR pairs. A later analysis estimated false discovery rates by permuting HLA or CMV assignments 20 times. A later analysis grouped co-occurring TCRs with DBSCAN, adding TCRdist sequence similarity when clustering within HLA-allele-positive subsets. Repertoires with fewer than 30,000 or more than 120,000 public chains were left out of co-occurrence clustering, as were five repertoires with anomalous nucleotide sharing. TCRdb re-hosts the immuneACCESS table, in-frame sequences only. Its copies lack some clones; in the studies checked, an unresolved V gene accounts for under half of them, and the cause for the rest is not known. The V and J calls and clone size come from that table; D and trimming were worked out from the DNA. The sample table records about 130,000 clones; under 80% of these occur just once. More than 3.5% of the sample is in the top ten clones.

The junction shows trimming of 3 bases on V and 1 base on J, plus 13 bases between the germline ends. The CDR3, from cysteine to phenylalanine, totals 17 residues. Only the CDR3 DNA stays, 51 bases, in frame from base 1. In the germline V gene, CDR1 corresponds to KGHSH and CDR2 to LQKENI. The sample taken for sequencing was PBMCs. This TCR was recovered from a man aged 18-30 years in good health and CMV-seropositive. The chain employs TRBV18 and TRBJ2-6; the D segment cannot be called with confidence. The sequenced DNA: TGTGCCAGCTCACCTATACTCGAGACTTCTGGGGCCAACGTCCTGACTTTC. Its protein product is CASSPILETSGANVLTF.